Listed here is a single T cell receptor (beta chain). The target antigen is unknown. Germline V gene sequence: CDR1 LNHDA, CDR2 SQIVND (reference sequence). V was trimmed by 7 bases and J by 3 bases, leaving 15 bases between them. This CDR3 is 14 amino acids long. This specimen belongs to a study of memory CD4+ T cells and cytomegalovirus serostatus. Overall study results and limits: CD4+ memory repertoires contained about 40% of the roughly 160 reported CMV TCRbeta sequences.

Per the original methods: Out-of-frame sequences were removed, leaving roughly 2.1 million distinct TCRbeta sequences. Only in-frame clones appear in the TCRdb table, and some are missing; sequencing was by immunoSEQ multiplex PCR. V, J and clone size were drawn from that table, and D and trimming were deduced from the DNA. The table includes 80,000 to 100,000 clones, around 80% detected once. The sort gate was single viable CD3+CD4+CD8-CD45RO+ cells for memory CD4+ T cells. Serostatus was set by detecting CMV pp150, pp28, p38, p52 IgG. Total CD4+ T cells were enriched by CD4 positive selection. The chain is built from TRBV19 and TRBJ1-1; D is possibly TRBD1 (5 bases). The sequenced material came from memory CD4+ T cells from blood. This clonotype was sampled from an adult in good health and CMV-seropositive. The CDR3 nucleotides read TGTGCCAGTAAGAGGATAGGGGAGTACACTGAAGCTTTCTTT. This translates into CASKRIGEYTEAFF.